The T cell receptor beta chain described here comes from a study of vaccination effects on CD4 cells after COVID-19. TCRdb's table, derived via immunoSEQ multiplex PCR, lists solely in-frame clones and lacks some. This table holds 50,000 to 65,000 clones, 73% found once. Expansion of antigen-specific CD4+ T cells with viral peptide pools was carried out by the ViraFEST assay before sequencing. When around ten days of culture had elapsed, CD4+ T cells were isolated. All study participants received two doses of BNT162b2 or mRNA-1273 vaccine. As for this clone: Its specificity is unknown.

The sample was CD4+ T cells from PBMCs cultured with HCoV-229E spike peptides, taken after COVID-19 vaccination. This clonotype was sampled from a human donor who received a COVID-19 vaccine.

The CDR3 sequence is CASSLPSKTAYSPNYGYTF. CDR3 DNA: TGTGCCAGCAGCTTACCCTCGAAGACAGCCTACTCCCCTAACTATGGCTACACCTTC. The rearrangement joins TRBV7-7 to TRBJ1-2, with D possibly matching TRBD1 (5 bases). Trimming removed 2 bases at V and 0 bases at J, with 22 bases between. CDR1 is SSHAT and CDR2 is FNYEAQ in the germline V gene (reference sequence). The CDR3 extends over 19 amino acids. The whole variable domain, filled in from reference TRBV7-7 and TRBJ1-2, reads GAGVSQSPRYKVTKRGQDVTLRCDPISSHATLYWYQQALGQGPEFLTYFNYEAQPDKSGLPSDRFSAERPEGSISTLTIQRTEQRDSAMYRCASSLPSKTAYSPNYGYTFGSGTRLTVV.